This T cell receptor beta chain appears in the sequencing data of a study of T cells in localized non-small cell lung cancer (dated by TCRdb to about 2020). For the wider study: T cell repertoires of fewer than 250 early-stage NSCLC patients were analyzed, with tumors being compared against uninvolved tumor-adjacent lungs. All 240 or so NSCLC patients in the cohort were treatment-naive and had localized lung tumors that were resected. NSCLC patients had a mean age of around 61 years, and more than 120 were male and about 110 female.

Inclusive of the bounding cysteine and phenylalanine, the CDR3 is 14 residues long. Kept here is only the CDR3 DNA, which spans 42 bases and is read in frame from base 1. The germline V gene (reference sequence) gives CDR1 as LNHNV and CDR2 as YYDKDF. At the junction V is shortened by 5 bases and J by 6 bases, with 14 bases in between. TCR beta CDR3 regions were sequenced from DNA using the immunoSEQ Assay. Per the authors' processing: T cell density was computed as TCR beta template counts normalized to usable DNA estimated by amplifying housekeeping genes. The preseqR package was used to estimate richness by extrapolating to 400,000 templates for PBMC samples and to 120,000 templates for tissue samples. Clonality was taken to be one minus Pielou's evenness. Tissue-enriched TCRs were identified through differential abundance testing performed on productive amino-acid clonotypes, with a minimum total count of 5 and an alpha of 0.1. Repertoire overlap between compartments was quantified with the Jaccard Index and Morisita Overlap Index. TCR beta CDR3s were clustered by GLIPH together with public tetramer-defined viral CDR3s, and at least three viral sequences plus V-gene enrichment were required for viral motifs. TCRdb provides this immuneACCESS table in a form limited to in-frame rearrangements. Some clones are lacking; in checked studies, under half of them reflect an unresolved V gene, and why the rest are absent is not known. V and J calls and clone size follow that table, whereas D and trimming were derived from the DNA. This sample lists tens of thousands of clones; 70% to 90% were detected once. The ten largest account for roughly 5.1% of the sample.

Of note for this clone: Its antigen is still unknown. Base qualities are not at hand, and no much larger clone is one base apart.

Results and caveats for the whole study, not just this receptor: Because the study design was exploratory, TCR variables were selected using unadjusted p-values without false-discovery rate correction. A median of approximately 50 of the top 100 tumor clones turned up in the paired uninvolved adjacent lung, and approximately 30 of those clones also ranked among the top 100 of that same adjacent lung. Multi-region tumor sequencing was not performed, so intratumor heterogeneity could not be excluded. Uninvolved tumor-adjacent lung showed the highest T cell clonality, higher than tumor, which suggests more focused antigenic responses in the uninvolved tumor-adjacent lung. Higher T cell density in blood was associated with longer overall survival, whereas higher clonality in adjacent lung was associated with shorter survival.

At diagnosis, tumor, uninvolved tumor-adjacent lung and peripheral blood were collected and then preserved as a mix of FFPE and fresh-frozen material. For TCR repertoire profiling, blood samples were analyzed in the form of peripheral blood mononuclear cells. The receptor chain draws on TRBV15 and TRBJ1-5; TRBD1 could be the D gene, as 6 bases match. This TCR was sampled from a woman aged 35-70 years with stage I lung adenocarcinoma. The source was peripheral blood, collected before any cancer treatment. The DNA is TGTGCCACCAGCTGGGGGGCTGATAGTCAGCCCCAGCATTTT. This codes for CATSWGADSQPQHF.